One T cell receptor beta chain is described in this entry. This specimen comes from a study of OX40 agonist ivuxolimab in advanced cancers. Germline loops: CDR1 PRHDT, CDR2 FYEKMQ (reference sequence). The CDR3 sequence is 15 residues long. J was trimmed by 4 bases and V by 3 bases; bases with no gene match: 5. Assay: immunoSEQ multiplex PCR; the TCRdb copy retains only in-frame clones and omits some. There are tens of thousands of clones in the sample; approximately 90% occur only once, and roughly 9% lies in the top ten. The clonotype comes from an adult with an advanced solid tumor such as melanoma, head and neck, liver or kidney cancer. The input for sequencing was CD4+ or CD8+ T cells sorted from blood, taken in a trial of the OX40 agonist ivuxolimab. The rearrangement uses TRBV13 and TRBJ2-7; 11 bases match TRBD1. The CDR3 sequence: CASSFPGQGAYEQYF. The DNA of the CDR3 is TGTGCCAGCAGCTTCCCCGGACAGGGGGCATACGAGCAGTACTTC.